These 14 T cell receptor beta chains originate from one sample sequenced in a study of blood T cells in healthy people across ages. Alongside a J-beta primer mix, a sample-barcoded 5' primer served in a second PCR lasting about 7 to 12 cycles. TCRdb called the 5' RACE reads again in MiXCR, with one record for every CDR3 protein. The data show about 1,800,000 distinct CDR3 sequences, with roughly 27% seen just once and roughly 8% held by the top ten. The sample consisted of blood. The source is a woman in her twenties or thirties in good health.

This clonotype appeared many times. The chain's CDR3 is CASMVGTSRDYEQYF. The CDR3 DNA reads as TGCGCCAGCATGGTGGGGACTTCCAGAGACTACGAGCAGTACTTC. V gene TRBV5-1 combines with J gene TRBJ2-7, with D possibly being TRBD2 (6 bases). This CDR3 has 15 residues. The germline gives CDR1 SGHRS, CDR2 YFSETQ. The V and J ends lost 6 bases and 3 bases respectively, with 19 bases between them.

This clonotype occurred many times. The rearrangement joins TRBV7-2 to TRBJ2-7; D unclear. The V end lost 1 base, the J end lost 7 bases, and 8 bases lay between the germline ends. Germline values: CDR1 SGHTA, CDR2 FQGNSA. The CDR3 has 12 residues. The chain's CDR3 is CASSLGIGEQYF. The CDR3 coding sequence is TGTGCCAGCAGCTTAGGTATTGGAGAGCAGTACTTC.

The chain couples TRBV15 to TRBJ2-3; 9 nucleotides match TRBD1. Germline CDR1 and CDR2: LNHNV and YYDKDF (reference sequence). The J segment lost 1 base and the V segment lost 8 bases, leaving 4 bases of the junction unmatched. CDR3 length equals 14 residues. CDR3 amino acids: CATVQGAGTDTQYF. The CDR3 coding sequence is TGTGCCACCGTACAGGGGGCGGGCACAGATACGCAGTATTTT. Complete variable domain (other parts from reference TRBV15 and TRBJ2-3): DAMVIQNPRYQVTQFGKPVTLSCSQTLNHNVMYWYQQKSSQAPKLLFHYYDKDFNNEADTPDNFQSRRPNTSFCFLDIRSPGLGDTAMYLCATVQGAGTDTQYFGPGTRLTVL.

The chain is built from TRBV27 and TRBJ1-6; no definite D call. Germline CDR1 is MNHEY and CDR2 is SMNVEV (reference sequence). The CDR3 contains 14 residues. V was cut by 2 bases and J by 7 bases, with 9 bases left in between. The CDR3 spells CASSLGNANSPLHF. Here the CDR3 DNA reads TGTGCCAGCAGTTTAGGTAACGCCAATTCACCCCTCCACTTT.

This clonotype has at least ten counts. The V gene is TRBV6-2 or TRBV6-3, the J gene TRBJ2-7; no clear D gene. CDR1 is MNHEY and CDR2 is SVGEGT in the germline V gene. V lost 7 bases and J 3 bases, leaving 7 bases between the germline ends. The CDR3 contains 11 residues. The CDR3 sequence: CASKELYEQYF. DNA of the CDR3: TGTGCCAGCAAGGAACTCTACGAGCAGTACTTC.

This CDR3 is CASSEESLLLWANVLTF. The CDR3 nucleotides are TGTGCCAGCAGTGAAGAGAGCCTCCTACTCTGGGCCAACGTCCTGACTTTC. The chain recombines TRBV6-1 with TRBJ2-6; D remains ambiguous. Germline CDR1 reads MNHNS; CDR2 reads SASEGT. Trimming cost V 1 base and J 5 bases, with 15 bases left between them. CDR3 length: 17 residues.

This clonotype has at least ten counts. The rearrangement joins TRBV20-1 to TRBJ2-5; the match to TRBD2 covers 9 bases. The CDR3 totals 12 residues. Germline V gives CDR1 DFQATT, CDR2 SNEGSKA (reference sequence). After removal of 4 bases from V and 7 bases from J, the junction contained 4 bases not matched to a gene. Here the CDR3 DNA reads TGCAGTGCTAACTTAGCGGGGGCGACCCAGTACTTC. It encodes CSANLAGATQYF.

This clonotype was detected ten times or more. The chain recombines TRBV5-5 with TRBJ2-7; a possible D gene is TRBD2 (5 bases). V was pared by 0 bases and J by 2 bases, with 12 bases between. CDR3 length equals 15 residues. Germline loops: CDR1 SGHKS, CDR2 YYEKEE (reference sequence). Here the CDR3 DNA reads TGTGCCAGCAGCTTGGCCGTGACTATAACCTACGAGCAGTACTTC. It translates to CASSLAVTITYEQYF.

The chain recombines TRBV9 with TRBJ2-1, with D perhaps TRBD2 (5 bases). The V and J ends lost 2 bases and 0 bases respectively, with 9 bases between them. There are 15 residues in the CDR3. Per germline, CDR1 SGDLS and CDR2 YYNGEE. The CDR3 reads CASSVSESSYNEQFF. CDR3 DNA: TGTGCCAGCAGCGTTAGCGAGAGCTCCTACAATGAGCAGTTCTTC.

The rearrangement joins TRBV10-3 to TRBJ2-1; TRBD2 agrees at 10 bases. V was clipped by 4 bases and J by 6 bases; unmatched bases: 6. The V gene's germline CDR1 is ENHRY and CDR2 SYGVKD. This CDR3 is built from 15 residues. The CDR3 bases are TGTGCCATCAGTGTGAGCGGGGGGGCCATCAATGAGCAGTTCTTC. Protein: CAISVSGGAINEQFF.

This clonotype has ten or more counts. Since a much larger clone is just one base distant, this may be a read error. The CDR3 protein is CASSLTEQDEQYF. DNA of the CDR3: TGTGCCAGCAGTTTGACAGAGCAGGATGAGCAGTACTTC. This chain links TRBV6-2 or TRBV6-3 with TRBJ2-4; D possibly corresponds to TRBD1 (5 bases). CDR1 is MNHEY and CDR2 is SVGEGT in the germline V gene. The CDR3 extends over 13 amino acids. V lost 4 bases and J lost 13, with 17 bases in between.

This clonotype appeared a few times. V is TRBV6-5 and J is TRBJ2-7, with 9 bases that match TRBD2. The trim removed 6 bases at V and 1 base at J, leaving 10 bases unmatched. This CDR3 has 16 residues. Germline V gives CDR1 MNHEY, CDR2 SVGAGI. The CDR3 loop reads CASSHPRGGESYEQYF. As DNA, the CDR3 is TGTGCCAGCAGCCACCCCCGCGGGGGGGAATCCTACGAGCAGTACTTC.

The chain recombines TRBV5-1 with TRBJ2-5; D is possibly TRBD2 (6 bases). V lost 2 bases, J lost 5 bases, and 13 bases lay in between. The CDR3 runs 14 residues. The germline CDR1 and CDR2 sequences are SGHRS and YFSETQ. The DNA of the CDR3 is TGCGCCAGCAGCTTATTCGGGAGCGGCGAGACCCAGTACTTC. Protein product: CASSLFGSGETQYF.

There are many counts of this clonotype. V usage is TRBV13 and J usage is TRBJ2-5; D is perhaps TRBD2 (6 bases). CDR3 length: 12 residues. The V gene's germline CDR1 is PRHDT and CDR2 FYEKMQ (reference sequence). Trimming left V 8 bases short and J 1 base short, with 8 bases between. The CDR3 region has the DNA TGTGCCAGCCGGGAGCTCCAAGAGACCCAGTACTTC. It encodes CASRELQETQYF. The full variable domain, with the rest looked up from reference TRBV13 and TRBJ2-5, is AAGVIQSPRHLIKEKRETATLKCYPIPRHDTVYWYQQGPGQDPQFLISFYEKMQSDKGSIPDRFSAQQFSDYHSELNMSSLELGDSALYFCASRELQETQYFGPGTRLLVL.